This is a list of T cell receptor beta chains from one sample in a study of PD-L1 blockade in urothelial cancer. Produced via immunoSEQ multiplex PCR; TCRdb's table is partial and in-frame only. The sample holds about 72,000 clones, about 85% seen once. The source was PBMCs, collected around atezolizumab (anti-PD-L1) treatment. These receptors originate from an older man with urothelial cancer. Both conserved end residues are part of each CDR3. Each record gives: V gene, D gene, J gene, clone size, CDR3 protein, CDR3 DNA. The D gene is left open where the match is weak. Size is omitted from some rows. Given values are once, few, many or a class for expanded clones.

TRBV28	-	TRBJ1-1	-	CASSAAEAAHTEAFF	TGTGCCAGCAGCGCAGCAGAGGCAGCTCACACTGAAGCTTTCTTT
TRBV6-5	-	TRBJ2-4	-	CASSVSIAKNIQYF	TGTGCCAGCAGTGTCTCTATAGCCAAAAACATTCAGTACTTC
TRBV7-6	TRBD2	TRBJ2-3	-	CASSRTSGFTDTQYF	TGTGCCAGCAGCCGGACTAGCGGATTCACAGATACGCAGTATTTT
TRBV10-3	-	TRBJ2-7	-	CAISVSYEQYF	TGTGCCATCAGTGTATCCTACGAGCAGTACTTC
TRBV19	-	TRBJ2-2	-	CASSILDRNTGELFF	TGTGCCAGTAGTATATTGGACAGGAACACCGGGGAGCTGTTTTTT
TRBV2	-	TRBJ1-2	few	CASSEAEGTTYGYTF	TGTGCCAGCAGTGAAGCTGAAGGGACAACCTATGGCTACACCTTC
TRBV18	TRBD1	TRBJ1-4	-	CASSPVVGTGHEKLFF	TGTGCCAGCTCACCAGTTGTGGGGACAGGCCATGAAAAACTGTTTTTT
TRBV7-9	-	TRBJ2-1	-	CASSFLGSGGANEQFF	TGTGCCAGCAGCTTCCTCGGGAGCGGAGGGGCCAATGAGCAGTTCTTC
TRBV10-2	-	TRBJ2-7	-	CASSGGDEQYF	TGCGCCAGCAGTGGGGGGGACGAGCAGTACTTC
TRBV9	-	TRBJ2-1	-	CASSVGDKGYNEQFF	TGTGCCAGCAGCGTAGGGGACAAAGGCTACAATGAGCAGTTCTTC
TRBV9	-	TRBJ2-1	-	CASSVEGADYNEQFF	TGTGCCAGCAGCGTAGAGGGAGCCGACTACAATGAGCAGTTCTTC
TRBV11-2	-	TRBJ1-3	few	CASSLAGVPSGNTIYF	TGTGCCAGCAGCTTAGCAGGGGTGCCCTCTGGAAACACCATATATTTT
TRBV9	-	TRBJ2-3	-	CASSGSSGSTDTQYF	TGTGCCAGCAGCGGGAGTAGCGGCAGCACAGATACGCAGTATTTT
TRBV28	-	TRBJ1-4	-	CASSLLRGTPEKLFF	TGTGCCAGCAGTTTGTTGAGGGGGACGCCGGAAAAACTGTTTTTT
TRBV4-1	TRBD2	TRBJ2-3	-	CASSQDWGRALLGTDTQYF	TGCGCCAGCAGCCAAGATTGGGGGAGGGCCCTCCTTGGCACAGATACGCAGTATTTT
TRBV9	TRBD2	TRBJ2-7	once	CASSESGAYEQYF	TGTGCCAGCAGCGAAAGCGGGGCCTACGAGCAGTACTTC
TRBV28	-	TRBJ2-7	-	CASSPRGASYEQYF	TGTGCCAGCAGTCCCCGGGGGGCCTCCTACGAGCAGTACTTC
TRBV7-9	-	TRBJ2-5	-	CASSLGGGETQYF	TGTGCCAGCAGCTTGGGGGGTGGAGAGACCCAGTACTTC
TRBV5-8	-	TRBJ2-1	-	CASSTGLISYNEQFF	TGTGCCAGCAGCACCGGACTAATCTCCTACAATGAGCAGTTCTTC
TRBV4-1	TRBD2	TRBJ2-2	-	CASSQAVWQREITGELFF	TGCGCCAGCAGCCAAGCCGTTTGGCAGCGGGAAATCACCGGGGAGCTGTTTTTT
TRBV6-6	TRBD2	TRBJ2-3	-	CASSSPRREVLDTQYF	TGTGCCAGCAGTTCACCTCGGCGGGAGGTTCTGGATACGCAGTATTTT
TRBV6-5	-	TRBJ2-4	few	CASSQGYIQYF	TGTGCCAGCAGTCAGGGATACATTCAGTACTTC
TRBV7-8	-	TRBJ1-5	-	CASGVKTDQPQHF	TGTGCCAGCGGAGTAAAGACGGATCAGCCCCAGCATTTT
TRBV7-2	TRBD2	TRBJ2-5	-	CASSRVPGTSGWETQYF	TGTGCCAGCAGCCGCGTTCCCGGGACTAGCGGTTGGGAGACCCAGTACTTC
TRBV5-1	-	TRBJ2-7	-	CASSLEQFSYEQYF	TGCGCCAGCAGCTTGGAACAGTTTTCCTACGAGCAGTACTTC
TRBV28	-	TRBJ2-2	-	CASSSPGANTGELFF	TGTGCCAGCAGTTCCCCGGGTGCGAACACCGGGGAGCTGTTTTTT
TRBV19	TRBD1	TRBJ2-5	once	CASDPGQQGTQYF	TGTGCCAGTGACCCGGGACAGCAGGGGACCCAGTACTTC
TRBV28	-	TRBJ2-2	-	CASSLSTTGTGELFF	TGTGCCAGCAGTTTATCCACGACAGGCACCGGGGAGCTGTTTTTT
TRBV29-1	TRBD1	TRBJ1-2	few	CSAQQGASYGYTF	TGCAGCGCCCAACAGGGGGCAAGCTATGGCTACACCTTC
TRBV7-8	TRBD1	TRBJ2-7	-	CASRPGQGFSYEQYF	TGTGCCAGCCGACCGGGACAGGGTTTCTCCTACGAGCAGTACTTC
TRBV5-4	-	TRBJ2-2	-	CASSLAEARSTGELFF	TGTGCCAGCAGCTTGGCCGAGGCGAGGAGCACCGGGGAGCTGTTTTTT
TRBV5-1	TRBD2	TRBJ2-7	-	CASSFSGDEQYF	TGCGCCAGCAGCTTCAGCGGGGACGAGCAGTACTTC
TRBV9	-	TRBJ1-3	-	CASSAKTTGRGNTIYF	TGTGCCAGCAGTGCCAAAACAACAGGGAGAGGAAACACCATATATTTT
TRBV5-6	-	TRBJ2-2	-	CASSLTGPGELFF	TGTGCCAGCAGCCTCACAGGTCCCGGGGAGCTGTTTTTT
TRBV7-9	-	TRBJ1-2	-	CASSHSYGYTF	TGTGCCAGCAGCCACAGCTATGGCTACACCTTC
TRBV19	TRBD1	TRBJ1-1	-	CASSISQGPYTEAFF	TGTGCCAGTAGTATATCACAGGGGCCCTACACTGAAGCTTTCTTT
TRBV5-4	-	TRBJ2-7	once	CASSSYPEHYEQYF	TGTGCCAGCAGCTCGTATCCGGAGCACTACGAGCAGTACTTC
TRBV7-9	TRBD1	TRBJ1-2	-	CASSLGTEGRYGYTF	TGTGCCAGCAGCCTCGGGACAGAGGGGCGCTATGGCTACACCTTC
TRBV18	-	TRBJ1-1	-	CASSPRGGGNTEAFF	TGTGCCAGCTCACCTCGCGGGGGAGGAAACACTGAAGCTTTCTTT
TRBV29-1	TRBD1	TRBJ1-1	-	CSVGDRGGTEAFF	TGCAGCGTTGGGGACAGGGGGGGAACTGAAGCTTTCTTT
TRBV11-1	-	TRBJ2-2	-	CASSLGPTGELFF	TGTGCCAGCAGCTTGGGCCCCACCGGGGAGCTGTTTTTT
TRBV6-6	-	TRBJ1-5	-	CASSSPGQAYQPQHF	TGTGCCAGCAGCTCCCCGGGACAAGCGTATCAGCCCCAGCATTTT
TRBV5-1	-	TRBJ2-4	-	CASSFMGAGDIQYF	TGCGCCAGCAGCTTTATGGGGGCCGGGGACATTCAGTACTTC
TRBV5-1	-	TRBJ2-2	-	CASSPLGAINTGELFF	TGCGCCAGCAGCCCCCTAGGGGCTATTAACACCGGGGAGCTGTTTTTT
TRBV11-2	-	TRBJ1-1	few	CASSLTGNTEAFF	TGTGCCAGCAGCTTGACAGGCAACACTGAAGCTTTCTTT
TRBV6-5	TRBD1	TRBJ2-7	-	CASSYRQGVYEQYF	TGTGCCAGCAGTTACCGGCAGGGGGTCTACGAGCAGTACTTC
TRBV6-1	-	TRBJ2-3	once	CASRRGSTDTQYF	TGTGCCAGCAGGCGGGGAAGCACAGATACGCAGTATTTT
TRBV6-6	TRBD1	TRBJ2-2	-	CASSSILTGAGELFF	TGTGCCAGCAGTTCAATCTTGACAGGGGCAGGGGAGCTGTTTTTT
TRBV28	TRBD2	TRBJ2-1	-	CAIPSGSDNEQFF	TGTGCCATCCCCAGCGGGAGCGACAATGAGCAGTTCTTC
TRBV7-6	-	TRBJ2-1	-	CASSLVSRGDHEQFF	TGTGCCAGCAGCTTAGTTTCCAGGGGAGACCATGAGCAGTTCTTC
TRBV5-1	-	TRBJ1-5	few	CASSPGTVSNQPQHF	TGCGCCAGCAGCCCGGGGACTGTTAGCAATCAGCCCCAGCATTTT
TRBV11-2	-	TRBJ2-2	-	CASSPTSWYTGELFF	TGTGCCAGCAGCCCCACATCGTGGTACACCGGGGAGCTGTTTTTT